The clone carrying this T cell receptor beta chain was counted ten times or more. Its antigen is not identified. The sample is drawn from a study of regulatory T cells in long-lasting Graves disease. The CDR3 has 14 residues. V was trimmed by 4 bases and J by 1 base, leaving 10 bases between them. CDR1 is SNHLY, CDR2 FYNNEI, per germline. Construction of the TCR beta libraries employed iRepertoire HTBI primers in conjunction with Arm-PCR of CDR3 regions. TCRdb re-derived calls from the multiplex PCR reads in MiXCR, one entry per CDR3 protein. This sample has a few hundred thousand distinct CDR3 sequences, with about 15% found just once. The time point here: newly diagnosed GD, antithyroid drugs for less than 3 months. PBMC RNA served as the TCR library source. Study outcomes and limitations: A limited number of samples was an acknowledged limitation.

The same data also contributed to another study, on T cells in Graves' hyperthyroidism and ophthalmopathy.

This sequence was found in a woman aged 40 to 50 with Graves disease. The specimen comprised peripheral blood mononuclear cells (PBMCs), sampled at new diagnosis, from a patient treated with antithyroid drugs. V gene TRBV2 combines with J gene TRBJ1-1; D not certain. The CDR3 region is CASSVARTNTEAFF. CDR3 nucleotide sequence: TGTGCCAGCAGTGTAGCCCGGACGAACACTGAAGCTTTCTTT.